This passage covers 28 T cell receptor beta chains from one sample sequenced in a study of blood T cell repertoires in COVID-19. Sequenced by immunoSEQ multiplex PCR; TCRdb stores in-frame clones only, minus some. The table records around 190,000 clones, less than 90% of them present only once. The material sequenced was PBMCs or T cells enriched from blood (not recorded which). These receptor sequences come from a woman aged 25 to 39 who had been exposed to COVID-19.

The chain has TRBV19 and TRBJ1-2; a weak D match, TRBD1 (5 bases). Germline assignment: CDR1 LNHDA and CDR2 SQIVND (reference sequence). This CDR3 is 15 amino acids long. V was shortened by 5 bases and J by 5 bases, with 18 bases between the two germline ends. CDR3 amino acids: CASSQPLDGGYGYTF. CDR3 bases: TGTGCCAGTAGTCAGCCGTTGGACGGGGGATATGGCTACACCTTC.

This chain uses TRBV11-3 with TRBJ2-5; 12 bases are a match to TRBD2. Unmatched junction bases numbered 15, after V lost 5 bases and J lost 5 bases. CDR3 length equals 18 residues. The germline V gene has CDR1 SGHNT and CDR2 YENEEA. The CDR3, as DNA: TGTGCCAGCAGCCCGGTGAGGGCGCTAGCGGGGGGGCAGGAGACCCAGTACTTC. Its protein is CASSPVRALAGGQETQYF.

This chain joins TRBV27 and TRBJ2-7; 8 bases map to TRBD1. The CDR3 loop spans 16 amino acids. Germline trimming cut 1 base from V and 3 bases from J; bases unmatched to any gene: 8. CDR1 and CDR2 (germline): MNHEY, SMNVEV (reference sequence). The CDR3 sequence: CASSLYGQGAIYEQYF. The CDR3 DNA reads TGTGCCAGCAGTTTATATGGGCAGGGGGCCATCTACGAGCAGTACTTC.

The chain couples TRBV4-3 to TRBJ2-1; TRBD2 aligns across 15 bases. Germline V gene sequence: CDR1 LGHNA, CDR2 YSLEER. The CDR3 contains 16 residues. The trim removed 3 bases at V and 9 bases at J, leaving 6 bases unmatched. In DNA, the CDR3 is TGCGCCAGCAGCCATGGACTAGCGGGGGGGCAAGGTGAGCAGTTCTTC. It is translated as CASSHGLAGGQGEQFF.

This clone has only a few counts. The chain employs TRBV7-9 and TRBJ2-7, with 10 bases fitting TRBD1. The CDR3 is made up of 15 amino acids. CDR1 is SEHNR and CDR2 is FQNEAQ in the germline V gene (reference sequence). Trimming took 5 bases from V and 4 from J; bases not matched to a gene: 8. CDR3 protein: CASSPGQGKTYEQYF. The CDR3 bases are TGTGCCAGCAGCCCGGGACAGGGGAAGACGTACGAGCAGTACTTC.

The V gene is TRBV11-2, the J gene TRBJ2-7; tentatively, D is TRBD1 (5 bases). The V and J ends lost 8 bases and 7 bases respectively, with 18 bases between them. The germline CDR1 and CDR2 sequences are SGHAT and FQNNGV. The CDR3 loop spans 13 amino acids. The CDR3 sequence is CASAFQGSGEQYF. The CDR3 bases are TGTGCCAGCGCGTTCCAGGGCAGTGGGGAGCAGTACTTC.

The chain employs TRBV7-2 and TRBJ2-3; possible D gene TRBD1, 6 bases. The V and J ends lost 5 bases and 4 bases respectively, with 16 bases between them. Germline V CDR1 and CDR2: SGHTA, FQGNSA. This CDR3 has 15 residues. As DNA, the CDR3 is TGTGCCAGCAGCGTCCGACAGGTCGCGGCAGATACGCAGTATTTT. Translation: CASSVRQVAADTQYF.

This clone was recorded only once. The genes are TRBV25-1 and TRBJ2-7; a weak D match, TRBD1 (5 bases). Germline V gene lookup returns CDR1 MGHDK and CDR2 SYGVNS. The CDR3 covers 14 residues. V lost 5 bases and J 1 base, leaving 12 bases between the germline ends. CDR3 DNA sequence: TGTGCCAGCAGTCGCCTGACAGATTCCTACGAGCAGTACTTC. Its protein is CASSRLTDSYEQYF.

The chain uses TRBV14 and TRBJ1-2; D is perhaps TRBD1 (6 bases). Per the germline V gene, CDR1 is SGHDN and CDR2 is FVKESK. The V gene lost 0 bases and the J gene lost 4 bases, with 24 bases spanning the gap. The CDR3 length is 19 residues. In DNA, the CDR3 is TGTGCCAGCAGCCAAGAAGGATATCCGGCAGGGGATCCTACCTATGGCTACACCTTC. Encoded protein: CASSQEGYPAGDPTYGYTF.

The V gene is TRBV9, the J gene TRBJ2-1; 10 bases match TRBD2. CDR3 size: 15 residues. Germline V gene lookup returns CDR1 SGDLS and CDR2 YYNGEE. V lost 3 bases to trimming and J lost 7 bases; unmatched junction nucleotides: 7. Here the CDR3 reads CASSDPAGGENEQFF. DNA of the CDR3: TGTGCCAGCAGCGACCCAGCGGGGGGGGAGAATGAGCAGTTCTTC.

V gene TRBV30 combines with J gene TRBJ1-4; TRBD1 is a possible D gene (5 bases). Germline CDR1 reads GTSNPN; CDR2 reads SVGIG (reference sequence). The V gene lost 4 bases and the J gene lost 0 bases, with 6 bases spanning the gap. The CDR3 is 13 residues long. CDR3 sequence: CAWTGTTNEKLFF. CDR3 coding DNA: TGTGCCTGGACAGGGACAACTAATGAAAAACTGTTTTTT.

This clone was observed once. The genes are TRBV14 and TRBJ1-1; D remains ambiguous. The CDR3 covers 16 residues. Trimming cost V 0 bases and J 0 bases, with 11 bases left between them. The germline V gene has CDR1 SGHDN and CDR2 FVKESK. CDR3 sequence (DNA): TGTGCCAGCAGCCAAGAGCCACAGACCATGAACACTGAAGCTTTCTTT. This sequence encodes CASSQEPQTMNTEAFF.

This chain uses TRBV5-1 with TRBJ2-1, with 16 bases lining up with TRBD2. This CDR3 has 20 residues. The germline CDR1 and CDR2 sequences are SGHRS and YFSETQ. The junction had 10 bases not matched to a gene; V was cut back by 2 bases and J by 2 bases. The CDR3 is CASSFSLYGTSGGAYNEQFF. The CDR3 nucleotides read TGCGCCAGCAGCTTCTCACTATACGGGACTAGCGGGGGGGCCTACAATGAGCAGTTCTTC.

CDR3 sequence reads: CASSPSGGSYNEQFF. CDR3 DNA: TGTGCCAGCAGCCCTAGCGGGGGGTCCTACAATGAGCAGTTCTTC. The chain joins TRBV9 to TRBJ2-1; 11 nucleotides match TRBD2. J gave up 1 base and V 4 bases, and 1 base lay outside the gene matches. The CDR3 loop spans 15 amino acids. Germline values: CDR1 SGDLS, CDR2 YYNGEE. The whole variable domain, filled in from reference TRBV9 and TRBJ2-1, reads DSGVTQTPKHLITATGQRVTLRCSPRSGDLSVYWYQQSLDQGLQFLIQYYNGEERAKGNILERFSAQQFPDLHSELNLSSLELGDSALYFCASSPSGGSYNEQFFGPGTRLTVL.

The V and J genes are TRBV4-1 and TRBJ2-2; no clear D. Germline V gene data show CDR1 as MGHRA and CDR2 as YSYEKL. Trimming took 8 bases from V and 9 from J, leaving 16 bases between them. The CDR3 totals 13 residues. The CDR3 DNA sequence: TGCGCCAGCCAGCCCAGCGTTTCCAGGGAGCTGTTTTTT. Encoded protein: CASQPSVSRELFF.

The V and J genes are TRBV3-1 (or the pseudogene TRBV3-2) and TRBJ1-2; no firm D call. V was pared by 4 bases and J by 4 bases, with 4 bases between. The CDR3 contains 11 residues. Germline-derived CDR1 and CDR2 are LGHDT and YNNKEL (reference sequence). The CDR3 loop reads CASSRAYGYTF. The DNA of the CDR3 is TGTGCCAGCAGCCGGGCCTATGGCTACACCTTC.

The sample holds a few counts of this clone. The V call is TRBV4-2, the J call TRBJ2-5; weak D call: TRBD1 (6 bases). The V gene lost 1 base and the J gene lost 5 bases, with 20 bases spanning the gap. CDR1 is LGHNA, CDR2 YNFKEQ, per germline. CDR3 length equals 17 residues. The CDR3 here is CASSQAEGLKTGETQYF. CDR3 bases: TGTGCCAGCAGCCAAGCGGAAGGGCTGAAAACAGGGGAGACCCAGTACTTC.

CDR3 sequence: CASSPSVNTEAFF. In DNA, the CDR3 is TGTGCCAGCAGCCCTAGTGTGAACACTGAAGCTTTCTTT. V is TRBV7-6 and J is TRBJ1-1; D is unclear. CDR1 SGHVS and CDR2 FNYEAQ come from the germline V gene. CDR3 length: 13 amino acids. V was trimmed by 5 bases and J by 0 bases, leaving 7 bases between them.

The chain carries TRBV25-1 and TRBJ2-1; possible D gene TRBD1, 6 bases. In germline, CDR1 is MGHDK, CDR2 SYGVNS. The ends were cut back, 4 bases at V and 4 bases at J, with 11 bases in the middle. This CDR3 spans 14 amino acids. CDR3 residues: CASSGRTAYNEQFF. CDR3 in DNA: TGTGCCAGCAGTGGCCGGACAGCTTACAATGAGCAGTTCTTC.

There are a few counts of this clone. V and J are TRBV11-2 and TRBJ2-2, with TRBD1 matching over 7 bases. The CDR3 length is 15 residues. Germline V gene sequence: CDR1 SGHAT, CDR2 FQNNGV. V shed 5 bases, J shed 2 bases, and the junction held 5 bases outside the gene matches. The CDR3 loop is CASSGHRGNTGELFF. The CDR3 region has the DNA TGTGCCAGCAGCGGGCACAGGGGAAACACCGGGGAGCTGTTTTTT.

This clone was recorded only once. The V and J genes are TRBV6-5 and TRBJ1-3; tentatively, D is TRBD1 (6 bases). The CDR3 spans 13 residues. CDR1 is MNHEY, CDR2 SVGAGI, per germline. V lost 5 bases and J 4 bases, leaving 9 bases between the germline ends. In DNA, the CDR3 is TGTGCCAGCAGTACAGGGCTGGGAAACACCATATATTTT. It translates to CASSTGLGNTIYF.

The J gene is TRBJ1-1, the V gene TRBV27; D might be TRBD1 (6 bases). CDR3 length: 14 residues. Germline V lookup: CDR1 MNHEY, CDR2 SMNVEV (reference sequence). V shed 4 bases and J shed 4 bases, with 13 bases lying between them. The CDR3 region has the DNA TGTGCCAGCAGTTCACAGGGCCCCGGCACTGAAGCTTTCTTT. This translates into CASSSQGPGTEAFF.

This chain joins TRBV5-1 and TRBJ2-5; 7 bases agree with TRBD2. Germline CDR1 SGHRS, CDR2 YFSETQ. The ends lost 3 bases at V and 3 bases at J; junction bases unmatched: 8. This CDR3 is built from 15 residues. The CDR3 region is CASSWPGLEEETQYF. Written as DNA, the CDR3 is TGCGCCAGCAGCTGGCCAGGACTAGAGGAAGAGACCCAGTACTTC. Filled out from reference TRBV5-1 and TRBJ2-5, the complete variable domain reads KAGVTQTPRYLIKTRGQQVTLSCSPISGHRSVSWYQQTPGQGLQFLFEYFSETQRNKGNFPGRFSGRQFSNSRSEMNVSTLELGDSALYLCASSWPGLEEETQYFGPGTRLLVL.

The rearrangement links TRBV21-1 to TRBJ1-2; TRBD1 was called by the table and not checked on the DNA. TRBV21-1 is assigned pseudogene status. The length of the CDR3 is 13 residues. CDR3 in amino acids: CASSNDRNYGYTF. The CDR3 bases are TGTGCCAGCAGCAATGACAGGAACTATGGCTACACCTTC.

The chain carries TRBV5-1 and TRBJ2-3; a weak D match, TRBD1 (5 bases). The CDR3 loop spans 13 amino acids. With 0 bases removed from V and 4 bases from J, the gap between germline ends came to 6 bases. CDR1 SGHRS and CDR2 YFSETQ come from the germline V gene. CDR3 in DNA: TGCGCCAGCAGCTTGGGGGGCCCAGATACGCAGTATTTT. Protein: CASSLGGPDTQYF.

Only a few counts were recorded for this clone. The J gene is TRBJ1-1, the V gene TRBV9; 8 bases agree with TRBD1. Germline CDR1 and CDR2: SGDLS and YYNGEE. This CDR3 contains 16 residues. Trimming removed 2 bases from V and 1 base from J; junction bases left unmatched: 7. CDR3 sequence: CASSVPETGENTEAFF. The CDR3 DNA reads TGTGCCAGCAGCGTCCCTGAGACAGGGGAGAACACTGAAGCTTTCTTT.

The chain recombines TRBV9 with TRBJ1-1, with D possibly being TRBD1 (6 bases). The V end lost 5 bases, the J end lost 5 bases, and 22 bases lay between the germline ends. The CDR3 has 16 amino acids. Germline CDR1 is SGDLS and CDR2 is YYNGEE. CDR3 coding DNA: TGTGCCAGCAGTCCTTCCGGGACAACTTCCTGGACTGAAGCTTTCTTT. It translates to CASSPSGTTSWTEAFF. The full variable domain, rest sourced from reference TRBV9 and TRBJ1-1, is DSGVTQTPKHLITATGQRVTLRCSPRSGDLSVYWYQQSLDQGLQFLIQYYNGEERAKGNILERFSAQQFPDLHSELNLSSLELGDSALYFCASSPSGTTSWTEAFFGQGTRLTVV.

This chain links TRBV20-1 with TRBJ2-5; D is unclear. The germline V gene has CDR1 DFQATT and CDR2 SNEGSKA (reference sequence). The CDR3 is 11 residues long. Between the trimmed V and J ends, which lost 6 bases and 2 bases, there was a span of 7 bases. The CDR3 nucleotides are TGCAGTGCCCAACATCAAGAGACCCAGTACTTC. It encodes CSAQHQETQYF.